This T cell receptor beta chain comes out of a study of shared clonotypes between healthy human individuals. Study overall: Every donor yielded three CD4 naive, three CD4 memory, two CD8 naive and one CD8 memory plate. Overall study results and limits: Naive subsets generally exceeded memory subsets in estimated richness. A handful of donors held approximately 5% of naive CD4 clonotypes in common.

Germline assignment: CDR1 SGHTA and CDR2 FQGNSA. The CDR3 consists of 14 residues. V shed 3 bases and J shed 9 bases, with 12 bases lying between them. A remark on this clone: Its antigen remains unknown.

Using immunoSEQ multiplex PCR, the repertoire was profiled, and TCRdb retains in-frame clones only, with some absent. This sample has roughly 2 million clones, with approximately 94% found just once. The rearrangement joins TRBV7-2 to TRBJ1-6; tentative D call: TRBD1 (6 bases). The specimen sequenced was naive CD4+ T cells sorted from blood. Documented subset: CD45RA+ positively selected. The receptor was isolated from a young man in good health. CDR3 coding DNA: TGTGCCAGCAGCTTTGAGGGGGGAATTTCACCCCTCCACTTT. Translation: CASSFEGGISPLHF.